The subject of this entry is one T cell receptor beta chain. The CDR3 loop spans 11 amino acids. CDR1 is DFQATT, CDR2 SNEGSKA, per germline (reference sequence). Trimming left V 6 bases short and J 5 bases short, with 7 bases between. This entry comes from a study of blood T cell repertoires in COVID-19. Authors' analysis steps: The assay estimated nucleated cells by amplifying reference gene primers. TCRdb keeps only in-frame clones here, not all; method: immunoSEQ multiplex PCR. That table is the source of V, J and clone size, and D and trimming were worked out from the DNA. The table records 190,000 or so clones, roughly 86% of them present only once.

This chain uses TRBV20-1 with TRBJ2-2; D remains unclear. The sequenced sample consisted of peripheral blood. The sequence came from a man aged 40-55 years with active or convalescent COVID-19. CDR3 DNA sequence: TGCAGTGCCTCGGAGACCGGGGAGCTGTTTTTT. Protein product: CSASETGELFF.